A single sample gave rise to the 6 T cell receptor beta chains below, sequenced in a study of shared T cell receptors in the human thymus. Generated by immunoSEQ multiplex PCR, the TCRdb table keeps only in-frame clones and is missing some. Of hundreds of thousands of clones detected, around 87% appear once; the ten largest clones hold roughly 0.0086%. The same sample was also used in a study of human thymus T cells.

The sequencing sample was made of thymocytes. Every receptor here comes from a boy under three years old with a congenital heart defect.

This chain joins TRBV2 and TRBJ2-3; D is uncertain. Trimming left V 1 base short and J 4 bases short, with 15 bases between. The CDR3 length is 16 residues. Germline lookup yields CDR1 SNHLY and CDR2 FYNNEI. The CDR3: CASSEEASSLPDTQYF. CDR3 bases: TGTGCCAGCAGTGAAGAAGCGTCCTCTCTCCCAGATACGCAGTATTTT.

The gene calls are TRBV14 and TRBJ2-6; 9 bases line up with TRBD1. Germline V gene sequence: CDR1 SGHDN, CDR2 FVKESK. With 0 bases clipped from V and 0 bases from J, the junction kept 18 bases outside the gene matches. The CDR3 length is 23 residues. The CDR3 nucleotides read TGTGCCAGCAGCCAAGATGGGCCGAAGATGGGGAGACAGGGGGACTCTGGGGCCAACGTCCTGACTTTC. It yields the protein CASSQDGPKMGRQGDSGANVLTF.

The chain is built from TRBV7-3 and TRBJ2-7, with 8 nucleotides matching TRBD2. Unmatched junction bases numbered 9, after V lost 6 bases and J lost 5 bases. Germline V gene data show CDR1 as SGHTA and CDR2 as FQGTGA. The CDR3 runs 14 residues. CDR3 bases: TGTGCCAGCAGTCCAGCGGGGGTGCCCCACGAGCAGTACTTC. Its translation: CASSPAGVPHEQYF.

This sequence joins TRBV28 and TRBJ1-2, with TRBD1 matching over 8 bases. Germline-derived CDR1 and CDR2 are MDHEN and SYDVKM. The V and J ends lost 2 bases and 8 bases, in that order; junction bases with no gene match: 4. The CDR3 is made up of 13 amino acids. CDR3 in amino acids: CASSLAGGEGYTF. The CDR3 DNA follows: TGTGCCAGCAGTTTAGCAGGGGGCGAAGGCTACACCTTC.

Regarding this clone: Other DNA sequences within the sample encode an identical CDR3. V usage is TRBV7-2 and J usage is TRBJ2-1, with a possible D match to TRBD2 (5 bases). Trimming stripped 0 bases from V and 7 bases from J, with 7 bases between. This CDR3 is 13 amino acids long. Germline CDR1 SGHTA, CDR2 FQGNSA. CDR3: CASSLAGVNEQFF. CDR3 coding DNA: TGTGCCAGCAGCTTAGCGGGAGTAAATGAGCAGTTCTTC. The whole variable domain, filled in from reference TRBV7-2 and TRBJ2-1, reads GAGVSQSPSNKVTEKGKDVELRCDPISGHTALYWYRQSLGQGLEFLIYFQGNSAPDKSGLPSDRFSAERTGGSVSTLTIQRTQQEDSAVYLCASSLAGVNEQFFGPGTRLTVL.

CDR3 in DNA: TGTGCCAGCAGCCATAGCGGGAGGACGACGAAGTTCTTC. Protein: CASSHSGRTTKFF. V and J are TRBV6-5 and TRBJ2-1; 10 bases are a match to TRBD2. The CDR3 covers 13 residues. Trimming took 6 bases from V and 14 from J; bases not matched to a gene: 10. The germline gives CDR1 MNHEY, CDR2 SVGAGI.